This entry concerns a single T cell receptor (beta chain). This clonotype came up many times. No antigen is known for it. Qualities for individual bases were not recorded, and no much larger clone is one base off. Donors were 39 systemically healthy Caucasian individuals from Russia aged roughly 6 to 95 years. Around 9.8 milliliters of peripheral blood were collected from each donor into EDTA-treated Vacutainer tubes. PBMCs were isolated by Ficoll-Paque density-gradient centrifugation, with at least 7 million obtained per sample. Total RNA, at least 6 micrograms per sample, was extracted from PBMCs with Trizol reagent. For every donor, flow cytometry on a PBMC aliquot measured the percentage of naive CD45RAhigh/CD27high T cells. The method behind the library was 5' RACE. The sequencer was an Illumina HiSeq 2500. A second PCR of roughly 7 to 11 cycles was performed with a sample-barcoded 5' primer and a J-beta primer mix. A template-switch 5' adaptor carrying 12 random nucleotides introduced a unique molecular identifier onto each TCR beta cDNA molecule. At least 3 million CDR3-containing paired-end reads were obtained from each sample. First-strand cDNA synthesis was performed from all RNA using the Mint cDNA synthesis kit, with priming by a TRBC-specific oligonucleotide. Following uracil-DNA glycosylase treatment, all cDNA underwent a first 18-cycle PCR with the universal primers M1SS and BC2_uni_R. Per the source publication's procedure: Normalization of each sample was performed by random selection of 1 million high-quality reads, each carrying a distinct molecular identifier. Reads sharing molecular identifiers were discarded rather than binned into consensus sequences. CDR3 identification, clonotype clustering and error correction used MiTCR with a Q25 quality threshold and the strictest error-elimination algorithm. A nonparametric unseen species model with Euler transformation was used to estimate lower-bound total TCR beta diversity. TCRdb trimmed public reads at Q25 via fastp, called clones via MiXCR and kept in-frame beta chains. Identical CDR3 proteins give one entry, which carries the most common genes and DNA. The V and J calls follow TCRdb's processing rather than the paper's. This sample lists approximately 810,000 distinct CDR3 sequences; under 40% were detected once. Together, the top ten hold roughly 13% of the sample.

V is shortened by 0 bases, J by 0 bases, and the region joining them spans 7 bases. The CDR3 spans 14 residues, from the cysteine through the phenylalanine. Only the CDR3 region is kept as DNA, spanning 42 bases read in frame from base 1. According to the germline V gene (reference sequence), CDR1 reads DFQATT and CDR2 reads SNEGSKA. These data are taken from a study of blood T cells in healthy people across ages (dated by TCRdb to the mid-2010s). With regard to the full study: In model experiments, roughly one uniquely barcoded TCR beta cDNA molecule per two T cells was captured by template switching. To avoid experimental bias, donors of different ages were distributed randomly across sequencing lanes. Using the same blood draw, the study looked at two additional independent replicas of 1 million unique cDNA reads for two donors, one aged 18 to 29 and the other aged 80 or older. Four age groups were formed from the donors: young (average roughly 15 years), middle-aged (approximately 39), aged (approximately 60) and long-lived (less than 85). To track age-related changes in TCR beta repertoire diversity, the study relied on deep sequencing normalized with unique cDNA molecular identifiers.

Overall study outcomes, separate from this receptor: Because the CMV infection status of the donors was unknown, age-related changes in expanded clonotypes may potentially have been confounded. Observed TCR beta diversity correlated strongly with the percentage of naive T cells measured by flow cytometry. As age increased, observed TCR beta diversity per million T cells dropped in a roughly linear way, and a significant reduction was already evident by age 40. Estimates of total diversity based on one million sequenced T cells were regarded as lower bounds and as underestimates. Since profiling was done on bulk unsorted PBMCs, naive and antigen-experienced compartments could not be conclusively compared. Compared with the aged group, the long-lived group had more naive CD4+ T cells, fewer expanded clones and increased TCR diversity, suggesting age selection.

Specimen: blood. The sequence joins TRBV20-1 to TRBJ2-3; confidence is insufficient to name the D gene. The sequence derives from a man younger than 35 in good health. The DNA is as follows: TGCAGTGCTAGAGATCCACGTAGCACAGATACGCAGTATTTT. Its coded protein is CSARDPRSTDTQYF.